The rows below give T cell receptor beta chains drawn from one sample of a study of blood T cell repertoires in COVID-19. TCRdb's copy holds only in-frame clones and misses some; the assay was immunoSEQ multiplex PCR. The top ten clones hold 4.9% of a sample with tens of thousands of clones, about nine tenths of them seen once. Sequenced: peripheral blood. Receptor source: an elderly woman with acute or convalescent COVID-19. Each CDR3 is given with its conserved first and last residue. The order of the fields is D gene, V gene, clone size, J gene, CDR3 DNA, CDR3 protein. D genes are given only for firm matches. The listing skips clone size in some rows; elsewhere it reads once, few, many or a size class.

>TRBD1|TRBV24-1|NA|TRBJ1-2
TGTGCCACCAGGGACAGGCCCTATGGCTACACCTTC
CATRDRPYGYTF
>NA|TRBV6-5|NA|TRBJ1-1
TGTGCCACCGATACTGACAGGATTAGAGCTTTCTTT
CATDTDRIRAFF
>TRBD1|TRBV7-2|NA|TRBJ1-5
TGTGCCAGCAGCCCCGACAGGGGCAATCAGCCCCAGCATTTT
CASSPDRGNQPQHF
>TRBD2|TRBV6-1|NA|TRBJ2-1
TGTGCCAGCAGTGCCCTAATGGCTAGCGGGAGCTACAATGAGCAGTTCTTC
CASSALMASGSYNEQFF
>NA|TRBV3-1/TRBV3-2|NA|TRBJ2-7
TGTGCCAGCAGCCACGGGTTCTACGAGCAGTACTTC
CASSHGFYEQYF
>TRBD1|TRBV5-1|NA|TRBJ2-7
TGCGCCAGCAGCTTTCCCGGGACAGGGGCCTACGAGCAGTACTTC
CASSFPGTGAYEQYF
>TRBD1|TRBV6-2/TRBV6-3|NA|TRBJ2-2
TGTGCCAGCAGTCCACTGCCCGGGACAGGGGGTAACACCGGGGAGCTGTTTTTT
CASSPLPGTGGNTGELFF
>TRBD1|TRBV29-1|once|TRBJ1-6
TGCAGCGTTCGGGGACAGGGGAAGGGATCACCCCTCCACTTT
CSVRGQGKGSPLHF
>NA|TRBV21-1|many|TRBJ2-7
TGTGCCAGCAGCAAGACAGGATATGCCTACGAGCAGTACTTC
CASSKTGYAYEQYF
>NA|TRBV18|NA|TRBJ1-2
TGTGCCAGCTCACCACGACCAGGGGATAACTATGGCTACACCTTC
CASSPRPGDNYGYTF
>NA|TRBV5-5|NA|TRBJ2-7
TGTGCCAGCAGCTTGGGGCAGTCGGAGATCTACGAGCAGTACTTC
CASSLGQSEIYEQYF
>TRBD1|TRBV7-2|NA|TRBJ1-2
TGTGCCAGCAGCTTAGGCGGACAGGGAACCCTCAACTATGGCTACACCTTC
CASSLGGQGTLNYGYTF
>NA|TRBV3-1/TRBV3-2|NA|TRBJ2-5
TGTGCCAGCAGGTCTCAAGAGACCCAGTACTTC
CASRSQETQYF
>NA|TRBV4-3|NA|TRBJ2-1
TGCGCCAGCAGCCAAGGTGGGGGAGGGGGCTACAATGAGCAGTTCTTC
CASSQGGGGGYNEQFF
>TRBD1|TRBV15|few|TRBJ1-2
TGTGCCACCAGCAGAGAGACAGGGGCAGCTAACTATGGCTACACCTTC
CATSRETGAANYGYTF
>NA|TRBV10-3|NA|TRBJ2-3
TGTGCCATCAGTACAGGGAGTTACCGGACAGATACGCAGTATTTT
CAISTGSYRTDTQYF
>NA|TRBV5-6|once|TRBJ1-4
TGTGCCAGCAGCTTGGGGCCCGGGGAAAAACTGTTTTTT
CASSLGPGEKLFF